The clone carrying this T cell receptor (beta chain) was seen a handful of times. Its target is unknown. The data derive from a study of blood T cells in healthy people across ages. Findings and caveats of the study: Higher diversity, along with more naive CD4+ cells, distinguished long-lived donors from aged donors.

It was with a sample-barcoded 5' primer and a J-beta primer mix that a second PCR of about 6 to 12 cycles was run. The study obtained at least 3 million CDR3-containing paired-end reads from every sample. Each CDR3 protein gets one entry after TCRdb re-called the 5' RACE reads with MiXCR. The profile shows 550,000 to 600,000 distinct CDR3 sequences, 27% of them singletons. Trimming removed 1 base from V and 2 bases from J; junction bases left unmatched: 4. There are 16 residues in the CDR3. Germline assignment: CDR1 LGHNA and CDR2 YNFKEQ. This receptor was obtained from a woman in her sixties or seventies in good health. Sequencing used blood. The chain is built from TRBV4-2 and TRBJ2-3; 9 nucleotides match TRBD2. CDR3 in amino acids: CASSQVLAGVTDTQYF. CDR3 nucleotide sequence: TGTGCCAGCAGCCAAGTACTAGCGGGCGTCACAGATACGCAGTATTTT.